Listed below are T cell receptor beta chains from one sample, sequenced in a study of OX40 agonist ivuxolimab in advanced cancers. Data came from immunoSEQ multiplex PCR; TCRdb stores just in-frame clones and leaves some out. This repertoire shows 20,000 or so clones, 65% to 90% found once; its top ten account for about 16%. Sequencing was performed on CD4+ or CD8+ T cells sorted from blood, taken in a trial of the OX40 agonist ivuxolimab. The receptors were gathered from an adult with an advanced solid tumor such as melanoma, head and neck, liver or kidney cancer. Each CDR3 is given with its conserved first and last residue. D genes are given only for firm matches. Size values are once, few and many counts, or a class for expanded clones, and some rows have none.

V gene	clone size	J gene	D gene	CDR3 protein	CDR3 DNA
TRBV5-6	.	TRBJ2-5	.	CASSLGTVQETQYF	TGTGCCAGCAGCCTGGGGACGGTACAAGAGACCCAGTACTTC
TRBV30	.	TRBJ1-3	.	CAWTGANTIYF	TGTGCCTGGACGGGAGCTAACACCATATATTTT
TRBV11-1	.	TRBJ1-1	.	CASSLDKQSENTEAFF	TGTGCCAGCAGCTTAGACAAACAGTCAGAGAACACTGAAGCTTTCTTT
TRBV7-8	.	TRBJ1-2	.	CASSQTNYGYTF	TGTGCCAGCAGCCAGACTAACTATGGCTACACCTTC
TRBV7-2	.	TRBJ1-1	TRBD1	CASSPGTGMGNTEAFF	TGTGCCAGCAGCCCGGGGACAGGGATGGGGAACACTGAAGCTTTCTTT
TRBV29-1	once	TRBJ1-1	TRBD1	CSVSGPGQGGTEAFF	TGCAGCGTTAGTGGACCGGGACAGGGAGGGACTGAAGCTTTCTTT
TRBV4-3	.	TRBJ2-5	.	CASSQAPGPGRETQYF	TGCGCCAGCAGCCAAGCTCCGGGCCCGGGGAGGGAGACCCAGTACTTC
TRBV19	.	TRBJ2-5	.	CASSSRPQETQYF	TGTGCCAGTAGTTCCCGGCCTCAAGAGACCCAGTACTTC
TRBV7-2	.	TRBJ2-1	.	CASTLSRDYNEQFF	TGTGCCAGCACCCTTAGTAGAGACTACAATGAGCAGTTCTTC
TRBV4-1	.	TRBJ2-1	.	CASSQVLGVVYEQFF	TGCGCCAGCAGCCAGGTACTAGGGGTCGTCTATGAGCAGTTCTTC
TRBV7-2	.	TRBJ1-2	TRBD1	CASSPGQGLDYGYTF	TGTGCCAGCAGTCCAGGACAGGGTTTGGACTATGGCTACACCTTC
TRBV9	once	TRBJ2-7	.	CASSALGRSYEQYF	TGTGCCAGCAGCGCCCTGGGCAGGTCCTACGAGCAGTACTTC
TRBV5-5	.	TRBJ2-7	.	CASSLGFSATHYYEQYF	TGTGCCAGCAGCTTGGGGTTTAGCGCGACCCATTACTACGAGCAGTACTTC
TRBV4-3	.	TRBJ2-5	.	CASSQEVLGGPEETQYF	TGCGCCAGCAGCCAAGAAGTGCTGGGGGGCCCCGAAGAGACCCAGTACTTC
TRBV4-2	once	TRBJ2-1	.	CASSPGLVFSGAGSYNEQFF	TGTGCCAGCAGCCCAGGACTAGTCTTTTCGGGGGCCGGGTCTTACAATGAGCAGTTCTTC
TRBV19	.	TRBJ2-1	TRBD2	CASSPSRGGLRQFF	TGTGCCAGTAGTCCCTCGCGGGGGGGCTTACGGCAGTTCTTC
TRBV6-6	.	TRBJ2-7	.	CASSYSRRSSYEQYF	TGTGCCAGCAGTTACTCGAGAAGGAGCTCCTACGAGCAGTACTTC
TRBV18	.	TRBJ1-1	.	CASSPPPRWGTEAFF	TGTGCCAGCTCACCACCGCCCAGGTGGGGCACTGAAGCTTTCTTT
TRBV29-1	.	TRBJ1-3	.	CSVRIRDVGNTIYF	TGCAGCGTCCGGATCAGGGACGTAGGAAACACCATATATTTT
TRBV18	.	TRBJ2-7	TRBD1	CASSSRQGGYEQYF	TGTGCCAGCTCATCCCGACAGGGGGGCTACGAGCAGTACTTC
TRBV4-2	.	TRBJ1-5	.	CASSQDMAGEGQPQHF	TGTGCCAGCAGCCAAGATATGGCAGGGGAGGGTCAGCCCCAGCATTTT
TRBV9	.	TRBJ2-2	.	CASSVGTVNTGELFF	TGTGCCAGCAGCGTAGGGACAGTTAACACCGGGGAGCTGTTTTTT
TRBV4-3	.	TRBJ2-1	.	CASSQDLQGGSYWDEQFF	TGCGCCAGCAGCCAAGATTTACAAGGAGGGTCTTATTGGGATGAGCAGTTCTTC
TRBV6-1	.	TRBJ2-7	TRBD1	CASSEWTGPKYF	TGTGCCAGCAGTGAATGGACAGGCCCTAAGTACTTC
TRBV5-4	.	TRBJ2-2	.	CASSSSGTLITSGELFF	TGTGCCAGCAGCTCCTCCGGGACCCTCATCACATCGGGGGAGCTGTTTTTT
TRBV12-5	.	TRBJ2-3	TRBD1	CASGLVLGTGLTDTQYF	TGTGCTAGTGGTTTGGTACTTGGGACAGGGCTCACAGATACGCAGTATTTT
TRBV4-3	.	TRBJ2-2	.	CASSQESGTYTGELFF	TGCGCCAGCAGCCAAGAGTCCGGGACTTACACCGGGGAGCTGTTTTTT
TRBV5-1	.	TRBJ2-7	.	CASSLGAGAPYEQYF	TGCGCCAGCAGCCTGGGGGCGGGAGCTCCCTACGAGCAGTACTTC
TRBV5-4	.	TRBJ2-7	TRBD1	CASSSGTGAYEQYF	TGTGCCAGCAGCTCTGGGACAGGCGCCTACGAGCAGTACTTC
TRBV6-4	.	TRBJ2-5	TRBD2	CASSESSGGGQETQYF	TGTGCCAGCAGTGAGTCGTCGGGGGGTGGCCAAGAGACCCAGTACTTC
TRBV19	.	TRBJ1-4	.	CASSIGTDHRETNEKLFF	TGTGCCAGTAGTATAGGCACCGACCACAGGGAGACTAATGAAAAACTGTTTTTT
TRBV9	.	TRBJ2-1	.	CASSAVSLLPIVNEQFF	TGTGCCAGCAGCGCTGTTAGCCTCCTACCGATTGTCAATGAGCAGTTCTTC
TRBV19	once	TRBJ2-3	.	CATRRGASDTQYF	TGTGCCACCCGGAGAGGGGCCTCAGATACGCAGTATTTT
TRBV27	once	TRBJ2-1	.	CASSLVGVGNEQFF	TGTGCCAGCAGTTTAGTAGGGGTGGGCAATGAGCAGTTCTTC
TRBV29-1	.	TRBJ2-1	TRBD1	CSVVSSDRGTYNEQFF	TGCAGCGTCGTGTCCTCCGACAGGGGGACTTACAATGAGCAGTTCTTC
TRBV6-5	.	TRBJ1-1	.	CASMEVYNTEAFF	TGTGCCAGCATGGAGGTATATAACACTGAAGCTTTCTTT
TRBV7-2	.	TRBJ2-5	TRBD2	CASSPGLAVQETQYF	TGTGCCAGCAGCCCGGGACTAGCGGTCCAAGAGACCCAGTACTTC
TRBV5-8	.	TRBJ2-2	.	CASSSALSSTGELFF	TGTGCCAGCAGCTCGGCCCTTAGTTCAACCGGGGAGCTGTTTTTT
TRBV7-6	.	TRBJ2-2	.	CASSSGWRGTGELFF	TGTGCCAGCAGCTCAGGGTGGAGGGGAACCGGGGAGCTGTTTTTT
TRBV10-3	.	TRBJ2-1	TRBD1	CAISESGQGSSHEQFF	TGTGCCATCAGTGAGTCGGGACAGGGGTCTAGCCATGAGCAGTTCTTC
TRBV11-2	.	TRBJ1-6	.	CASSPPGRLGNSPLHF	TGTGCCAGCAGCCCTCCCGGCAGGTTGGGAAATTCACCCCTCCACTTT
TRBV21-1	.	TRBJ1-4	.	CASSKVLTANEKLFF	TGTGCCAGCAGCAAAGTTTTAACAGCTAATGAAAAACTGTTTTTT
TRBV30	.	TRBJ2-3	.	CAWSRDTQYF	TGTGCCTGGAGTCGAGATACGCAGTATTTT
TRBV6-4	.	TRBJ2-5	TRBD1	CASSDEGGETQYF	TGTGCCAGCAGTGATGAAGGGGGCGAGACCCAGTACTTC
TRBV10-1	.	TRBJ2-3	.	CASSESWEDTQYF	TGCGCCAGCAGTGAGTCCTGGGAAGATACGCAGTATTTT
TRBV7-2	.	TRBJ1-5	.	CASSLEAGYSNQPQHF	TGTGCCAGCAGCTTAGAGGCAGGATATAGCAATCAGCCCCAGCATTTT
TRBV30	.	TRBJ2-1	TRBD1	CAWSNRGDNEQFF	TGTGCCTGGAGCAACAGGGGTGACAATGAGCAGTTCTTC
TRBV11-2	.	TRBJ2-5	.	CASSLDGDGLQYF	TGTGCCAGCAGCTTAGATGGGGATGGATTGCAGTACTTC